This TCR beta chain was observed in a study of shared clonotypes between healthy human individuals. As to this clone: No antigen is known for it.

The assay was run at deep level. Clones were sequenced by immunoSEQ multiplex PCR, and TCRdb holds only the in-frame ones, with some missing. Among more than 850,000 clones listed, around 78% were seen once. This CDR3 comprises 15 residues. Trimming removed 2 bases from V and 3 bases from J; junction bases left unmatched: 1. CDR1 is LGHNA, CDR2 YNFKEQ, per germline. Study-level results: Sequencing depth was expected to affect clonotype sharing among donors.

What was sequenced was memory CD4+ T cells from PBMCs. Subset denoted: CD45RA-negative fraction. This rearrangement joins TRBV4-2 to TRBJ2-3; 11 nucleotides match TRBD2. This TCR derives from a young man in good health. Some clones in this sample may be carry-over from other donors' samples. CDR3 nucleotide sequence: TGTGCCAGCAGCCAAACTAGCGGGAGAACAGATACGCAGTATTTT. Its protein is CASSQTSGRTDTQYF.